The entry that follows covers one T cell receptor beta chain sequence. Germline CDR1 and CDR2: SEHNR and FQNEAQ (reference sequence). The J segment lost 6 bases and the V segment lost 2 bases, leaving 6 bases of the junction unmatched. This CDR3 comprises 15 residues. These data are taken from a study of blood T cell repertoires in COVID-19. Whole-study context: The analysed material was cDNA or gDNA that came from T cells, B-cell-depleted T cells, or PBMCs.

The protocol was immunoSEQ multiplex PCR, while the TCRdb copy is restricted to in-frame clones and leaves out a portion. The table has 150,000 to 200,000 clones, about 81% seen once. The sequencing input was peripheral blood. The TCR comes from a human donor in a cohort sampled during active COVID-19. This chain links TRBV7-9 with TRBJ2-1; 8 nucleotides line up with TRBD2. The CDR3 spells CASSLTAGGGNEQFF. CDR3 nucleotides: TGTGCCAGCAGCTTAACTGCGGGAGGAGGCAATGAGCAGTTCTTC.